These 11 T cell receptor beta chains came from one sample sequenced in a study of control samples from healthy donors and cancer patients. Sequencing used immunoSEQ multiplex PCR; TCRdb keeps in-frame clones, though not all of them. The table has over 200,000 clones, about 80% seen once. The sample was PBMCs. These receptors were collected from a woman between 55 and 75 years old with lung cancer.

The chain recombines TRBV19 with TRBJ2-7; D ambiguous. From germline, CDR1 is LNHDA and CDR2 SQIVND (reference sequence). V was pared by 3 bases and J by 0 bases, with 9 bases between. The CDR3 covers 14 residues. CDR3 in amino acids: CASSIQINSYEQYF. The CDR3 DNA follows: TGTGCCAGTAGTATTCAGATTAACTCCTACGAGCAGTACTTC.

Here the CDR3 reads CASSLGGGSPYEQYF. In DNA, the CDR3 is TGTGCCAGCAGTTTAGGTGGGGGTTCTCCCTACGAGCAGTACTTC. V and J are TRBV28 and TRBJ2-7; D is possibly TRBD1 or TRBD2 (5 bases each). CDR1 MDHEN and CDR2 SYDVKM come from the germline V gene. V was clipped by 2 bases and J by 2 bases, with 13 bases between them. The CDR3 covers 15 residues.

This chain links TRBV3-1 (or the pseudogene TRBV3-2) with TRBJ1-1; 9 nucleotides line up with TRBD1. The CDR3 consists of 15 residues. Germline values: CDR1 LGHDT, CDR2 YNNKEL (reference sequence). V dropped 4 bases and J dropped 5; count of bases not matched to a gene: 8. CDR3 coding DNA: TGTGCCAGCAGCCGTACCCGGGACAGGGTTACTGAAGCTTTCTTT. Translating it yields CASSRTRDRVTEAFF.

This clone has a handful of counts. The chain has TRBV12-3 or TRBV12-4 and TRBJ1-2; weak D call: TRBD1 (5 bases). V lost 5 bases and J 5 bases, leaving 12 bases between the germline ends. The CDR3 loop spans 13 amino acids. DNA of the CDR3: TGTGCCAGCAGTATTGGACGGACATATGGCTACACCTTC. This translates into CASSIGRTYGYTF.

The chain recombines TRBV6-5 with TRBJ1-2, with TRBD1 identical over 7 bases. The junction had 4 bases not matched to a gene; V was cut back by 6 bases and J by 3 bases. The CDR3 is 13 amino acids. Germline CDR1 is MNHEY and CDR2 is SVGAGI. The CDR3 region has the DNA TGTGCCAGCAGCCTCAGGGGGTACTATGGCTACACCTTC. This sequence encodes CASSLRGYYGYTF.

The rearrangement uses TRBV7-9 and TRBJ2-2; D is perhaps TRBD1 or TRBD2 (5 bases each). CDR1 SEHNR and CDR2 FQNEAQ come from the germline V gene (reference sequence). V was shortened by 5 bases and J by 6 bases, with 19 bases between the two germline ends. This CDR3 comprises 16 residues. The CDR3 loop is CASSATSSRGAGELFF. The CDR3, as DNA: TGTGCCAGCAGCGCTACATCTAGCCGGGGCGCCGGGGAGCTGTTTTTT.

This clone has just a few counts. V usage is TRBV6-5 and J usage is TRBJ1-2; D gene uncertain. The CDR3 covers 13 residues. The germline V gene encodes CDR1 MNHEY and CDR2 SVGAGI. The V end was cut by 4 bases, the J end by 8 bases, with 14 bases between. The CDR3 protein is CASSFTLGFGYTF. The CDR3 nucleotides read TGTGCCAGCAGTTTTACCCTAGGGTTCGGCTACACCTTC.

The J gene is TRBJ2-7, the V gene TRBV4-1; D not resolved. CDR3 length: 15 residues. Between the trimmed V and J ends, which lost 0 bases and 4 bases, there was a span of 13 bases. Germline V lookup: CDR1 MGHRA, CDR2 YSYEKL. The CDR3 sequence is CASSQERPELYEQYF. CDR3 DNA: TGCGCCAGCAGCCAAGAGAGGCCAGAGCTATACGAGCAGTACTTC.

The genes are TRBV11-2 and TRBJ2-3, with 7 bases identical to TRBD2. Germline loops: CDR1 SGHAT, CDR2 FQNNGV. Germline trimming cut 4 bases from V and 9 bases from J; bases unmatched to any gene: 4. The CDR3 spans 12 residues. CDR3 in amino acids: CASSSWGGTQYF. For the CDR3, the DNA is TGTGCCAGCAGCTCCTGGGGGGGAACGCAGTATTTT.

The gene calls are TRBV30 and TRBJ1-1; D might be TRBD1 (5 bases). The CDR3 consists of 19 residues. Germline V gene data show CDR1 as GTSNPN and CDR2 as SVGIG (reference sequence). V lost 4 bases and J 1 base, leaving 28 bases between the germline ends. The CDR3, as DNA: TGTGCCTGGACTAGGAACCCCGCCCAGGCAGGGAATAGGAACACTGAAGCTTTCTTT. Translation: CAWTRNPAQAGNRNTEAFF.

A single count supports this clone. The chain recombines TRBV2 with TRBJ2-1; 12 bases line up with TRBD1. Germline loops: CDR1 SNHLY, CDR2 FYNNEI. V lost 1 base to trimming and J lost 9 bases; unmatched junction nucleotides: 4. This CDR3 spans 15 amino acids. The CDR3 region has the DNA TGTGCCAGCAGTGAAGAGGGACAGGGGGCAAGTGAGCAGTTCTTC. Its protein is CASSEEGQGASEQFF. The full variable domain, its missing parts supplied by reference TRBV2 and TRBJ2-1, is EPEVTQTPSHQVTQMGQEVILRCVPISNHLYFYWYRQILGQKVEFLVSFYNNEISEKSEIFDDQFSVERPDGSNFTLKIRSTKLEDSAMYFCASSEEGQGASEQFFGPGTRLTVL.